This TCR beta chain stems from a study of shared clonotypes between healthy human individuals. The overall study: Every donor yielded three CD4 naive, three CD4 memory, two CD8 naive and one CD8 memory plate.

CDR3 length: 19 amino acids. Germline V gene sequence: CDR1 WSHSY, CDR2 SAAADI. The J segment lost 0 bases and the V segment lost 6 bases, leaving 11 bases of the junction unmatched. How the authors handled the data: ImmunoSEQ supplied junction-only sequences lacking quality scores, so filtering was different. The assay was immunoSEQ multiplex PCR, and TCRdb's table has in-frame clones only and misses some. V, J and clone size derive from that table, while D and trimming were established from the DNA sequence. The table lists 700,000 to 950,000 clones, 96% of them singletons. Study-wide results and limits: Among a few donors, around 5% of naive CD4 clonotypes were found in common.

CD8 cells classed as naive were CD45RO-negative and positively selected for CCR7, excluding terminally differentiated effector memory CD45RA+ cells. Donation came from healthy HIV-negative adults that had no recent acute infections or vaccinations. On this clone itself: Its antigen is not identified.

The TCR was taken from a man aged 25 to 45 in good health. Sequenced input: naive CD8+ T cells sorted from blood. The chain has TRBV10-2 and TRBJ2-4, with TRBD2 identical over 13 bases. CDR3 nucleotides: TGCGCCAGCAGCCCTGGGACTAGCGGGACCTCCTTAGCCAAAAACATTCAGTACTTC. It codes for CASSPGTSGTSLAKNIQYF.